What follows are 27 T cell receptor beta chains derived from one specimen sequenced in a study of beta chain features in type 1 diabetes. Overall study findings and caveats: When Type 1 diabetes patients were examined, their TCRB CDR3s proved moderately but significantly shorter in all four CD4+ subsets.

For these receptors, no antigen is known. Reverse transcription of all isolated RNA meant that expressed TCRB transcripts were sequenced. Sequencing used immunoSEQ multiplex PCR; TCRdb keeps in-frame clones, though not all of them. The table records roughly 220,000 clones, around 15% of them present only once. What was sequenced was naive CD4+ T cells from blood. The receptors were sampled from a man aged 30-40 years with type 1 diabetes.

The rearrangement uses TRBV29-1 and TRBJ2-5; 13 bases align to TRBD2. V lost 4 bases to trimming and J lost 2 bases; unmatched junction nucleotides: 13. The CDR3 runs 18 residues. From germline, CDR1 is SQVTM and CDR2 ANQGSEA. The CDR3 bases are TGCAGCGTTGTGGGCCGCCTGGGACTAGCGGGGCTTCAAGAGACCCAGTACTTC. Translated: CSVVGRLGLAGLQETQYF.

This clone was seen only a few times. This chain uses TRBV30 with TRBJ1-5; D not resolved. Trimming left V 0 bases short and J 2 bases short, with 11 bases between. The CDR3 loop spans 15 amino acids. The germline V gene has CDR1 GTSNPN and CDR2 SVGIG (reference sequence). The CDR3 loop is CAWSVTAVGNQPQHF. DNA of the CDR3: TGTGCCTGGAGTGTCACGGCAGTGGGCAATCAGCCCCAGCATTTT. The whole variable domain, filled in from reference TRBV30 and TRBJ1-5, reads SQTIHQWPATLVQPVGSPLSLECTVEGTSNPNLYWYRQAAGRGLQLLFYSVGIGQISSEVPQNLSASRPQDRQFILSSKKLLLSDSGFYLCAWSVTAVGNQPQHFGDGTRLSIL.

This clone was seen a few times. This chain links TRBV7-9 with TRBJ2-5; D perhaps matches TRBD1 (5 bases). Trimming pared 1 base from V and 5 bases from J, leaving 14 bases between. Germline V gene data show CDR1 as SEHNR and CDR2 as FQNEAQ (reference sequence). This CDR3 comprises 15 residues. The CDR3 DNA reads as TGTGCCAGCAGCTTAGACAGGTCTGGGTTGGAGACCCAGTACTTC. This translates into CASSLDRSGLETQYF.

The CDR3 coding sequence is TGTGCCAGCAGCTTACAGGGGCAAGAGACCCAGTACTTC. Translation: CASSLQGQETQYF. The chain is built from TRBV7-3 and TRBJ2-5; D is possibly TRBD1 (6 bases). V lost 2 bases, J lost 2 bases, and 6 bases lay in between. Germline CDR1 and CDR2: SGHTA and FQGTGA. The CDR3 totals 13 residues.

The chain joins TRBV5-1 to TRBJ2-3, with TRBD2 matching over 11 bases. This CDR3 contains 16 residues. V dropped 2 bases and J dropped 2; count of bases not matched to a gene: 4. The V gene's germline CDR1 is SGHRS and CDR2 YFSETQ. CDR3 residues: CASSFLAGGNTDTQYF. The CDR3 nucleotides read TGCGCCAGCAGCTTCCTAGCGGGAGGCAACACAGATACGCAGTATTTT.

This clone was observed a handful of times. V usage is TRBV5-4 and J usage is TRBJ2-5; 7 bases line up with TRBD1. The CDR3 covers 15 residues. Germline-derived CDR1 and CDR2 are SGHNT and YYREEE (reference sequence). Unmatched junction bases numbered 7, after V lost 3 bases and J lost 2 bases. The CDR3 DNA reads TGTGCCAGCAGCTCCCGGGACAGCTTACAAGAGACCCAGTACTTC. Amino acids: CASSSRDSLQETQYF.

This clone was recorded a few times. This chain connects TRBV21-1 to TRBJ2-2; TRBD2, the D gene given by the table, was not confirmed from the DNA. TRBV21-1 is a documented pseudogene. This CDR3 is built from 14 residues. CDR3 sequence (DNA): TGTGCCAGCCTAGGGACTCCGAACACCGGGGAGCTGTTTTTT. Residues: CASLGTPNTGELFF.

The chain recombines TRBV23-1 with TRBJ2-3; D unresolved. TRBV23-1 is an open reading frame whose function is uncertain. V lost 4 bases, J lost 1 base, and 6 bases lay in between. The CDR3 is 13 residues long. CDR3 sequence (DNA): TGCGCCAGCAGTCGGACCCGCACAGATACGCAGTATTTT. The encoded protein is CASSRTRTDTQYF.

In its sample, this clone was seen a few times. CDR3 sequence (DNA): TGTGCCATCAGTCCGAGGGCCACAGATACGCAGTATTTT. Translating it yields CAISPRATDTQYF. The chain uses TRBV10-3 and TRBJ2-3; the D gene is possibly TRBD2 (5 bases). V lost 5 bases and J 2 bases, leaving 8 bases between the germline ends. Germline assignment: CDR1 ENHRY and CDR2 SYGVKD. The CDR3 sequence is 13 residues long.

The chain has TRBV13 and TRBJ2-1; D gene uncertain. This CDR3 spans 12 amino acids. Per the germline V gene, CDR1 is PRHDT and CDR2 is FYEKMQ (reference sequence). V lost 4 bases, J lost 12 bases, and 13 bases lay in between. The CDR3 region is CASSSPRHGQFF. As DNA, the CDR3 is TGTGCCAGCAGCTCCCCGAGGCATGGGCAGTTCTTC.

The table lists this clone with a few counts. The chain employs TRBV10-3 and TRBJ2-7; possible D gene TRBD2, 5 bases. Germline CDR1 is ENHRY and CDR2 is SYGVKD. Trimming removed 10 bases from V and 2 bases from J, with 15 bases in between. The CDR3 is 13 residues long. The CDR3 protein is CATGRDGTYEQYF. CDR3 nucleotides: TGTGCCACGGGAAGAGACGGCACCTACGAGCAGTACTTC.

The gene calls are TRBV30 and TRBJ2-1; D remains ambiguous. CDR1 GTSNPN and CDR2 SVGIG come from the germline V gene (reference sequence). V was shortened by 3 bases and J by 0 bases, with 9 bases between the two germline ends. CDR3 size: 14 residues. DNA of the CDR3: TGTGCCTGGAGCGAATTAAGCTCCTACAATGAGCAGTTCTTC. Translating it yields CAWSELSSYNEQFF.

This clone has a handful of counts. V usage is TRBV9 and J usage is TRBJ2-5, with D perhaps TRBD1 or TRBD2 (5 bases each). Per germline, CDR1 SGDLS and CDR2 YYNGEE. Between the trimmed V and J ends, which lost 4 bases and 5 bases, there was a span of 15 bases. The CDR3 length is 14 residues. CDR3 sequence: CASSIGTLRETQYF. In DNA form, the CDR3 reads TGTGCCAGCAGCATAGGGACCTTGAGGGAGACCCAGTACTTC.

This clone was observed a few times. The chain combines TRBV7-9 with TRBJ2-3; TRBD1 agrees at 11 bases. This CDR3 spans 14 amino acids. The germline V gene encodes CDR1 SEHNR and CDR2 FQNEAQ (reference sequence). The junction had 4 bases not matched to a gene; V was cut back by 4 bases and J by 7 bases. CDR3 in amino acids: CASSSGQGDHTQYF. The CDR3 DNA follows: TGTGCCAGCAGCTCGGGACAGGGGGATCATACGCAGTATTTT.

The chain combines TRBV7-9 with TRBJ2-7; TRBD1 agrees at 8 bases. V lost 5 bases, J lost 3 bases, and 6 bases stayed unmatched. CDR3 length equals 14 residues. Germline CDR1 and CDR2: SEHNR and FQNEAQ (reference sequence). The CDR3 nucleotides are TGTGCCAGCAGCCTGGGACAGGCCAACTACGAGCAGTACTTC. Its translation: CASSLGQANYEQYF.

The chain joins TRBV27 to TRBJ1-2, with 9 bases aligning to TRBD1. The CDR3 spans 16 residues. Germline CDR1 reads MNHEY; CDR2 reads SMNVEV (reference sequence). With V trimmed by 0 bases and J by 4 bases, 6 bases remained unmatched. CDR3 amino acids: CASSLSGTGLGYGYTF. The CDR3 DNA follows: TGTGCCAGCAGTTTATCAGGGACAGGGCTGGGCTATGGCTACACCTTC.

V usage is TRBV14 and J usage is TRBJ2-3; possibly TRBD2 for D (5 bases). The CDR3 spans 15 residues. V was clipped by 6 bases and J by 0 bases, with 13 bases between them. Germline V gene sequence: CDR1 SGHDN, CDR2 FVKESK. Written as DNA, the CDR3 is TGTGCCAGCAGGATGGGGAGAATTAGCACAGATACGCAGTATTTT. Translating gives CASRMGRISTDTQYF.

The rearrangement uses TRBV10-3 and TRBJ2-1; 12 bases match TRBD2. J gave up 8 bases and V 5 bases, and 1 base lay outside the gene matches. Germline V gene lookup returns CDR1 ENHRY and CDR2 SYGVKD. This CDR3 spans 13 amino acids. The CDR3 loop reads CAISRTSGDEQFF. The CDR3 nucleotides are TGTGCCATCAGTAGGACTAGCGGGGATGAGCAGTTCTTC.

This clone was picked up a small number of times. The CDR3 DNA follows: TGTGCCAGCTCACCGTTAGAGTACAATGAGCAGTTCTTC. Its translation is CASSPLEYNEQFF. This chain connects TRBV18 to TRBJ2-1; D gene ambiguous. CDR3 length: 13 residues. Trimming removed 3 bases at V and 4 bases at J, with 7 bases between. Germline V gene sequence: CDR1 KGHSH, CDR2 LQKENI.

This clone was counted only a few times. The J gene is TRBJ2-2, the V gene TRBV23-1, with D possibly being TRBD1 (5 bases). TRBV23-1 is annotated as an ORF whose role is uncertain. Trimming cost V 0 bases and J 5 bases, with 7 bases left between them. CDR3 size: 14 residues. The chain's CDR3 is CASSQSDKTGELFF. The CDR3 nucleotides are TGCGCCAGCAGTCAATCGGACAAAACCGGGGAGCTGTTTTTT.

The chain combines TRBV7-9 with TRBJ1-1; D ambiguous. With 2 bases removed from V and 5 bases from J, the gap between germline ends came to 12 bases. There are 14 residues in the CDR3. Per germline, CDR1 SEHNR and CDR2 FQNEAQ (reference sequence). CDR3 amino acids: CASSLLGSMTEAFF. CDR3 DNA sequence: TGTGCCAGCAGCTTACTGGGGAGTATGACTGAAGCTTTCTTT.

In nucleotides, the CDR3 is TGTGCCAGCAGCACCAACAGGGGAATGAACACTGAAGCTTTCTTT. Translating it yields CASSTNRGMNTEAFF. The chain carries TRBV7-2 and TRBJ1-1; 7 bases agree with TRBD1. The CDR3 has 15 residues. Looked up from germline, CDR1 is SGHTA and CDR2 is FQGNSA. After removal of 5 bases from V and 0 bases from J, the junction contained 6 bases not matched to a gene.

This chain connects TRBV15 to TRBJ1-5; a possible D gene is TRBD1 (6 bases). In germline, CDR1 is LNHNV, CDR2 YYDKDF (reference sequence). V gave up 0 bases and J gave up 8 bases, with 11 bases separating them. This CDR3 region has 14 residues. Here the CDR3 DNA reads TGTGCCACCAGCAGAGATAGGGCAGGGGAGCCCCAGCATTTT. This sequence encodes CATSRDRAGEPQHF. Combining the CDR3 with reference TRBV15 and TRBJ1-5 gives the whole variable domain DAMVIQNPRYQVTQFGKPVTLSCSQTLNHNVMYWYQQKSSQAPKLLFHYYDKDFNNEADTPDNFQSRRPNTSFCFLDIRSPGLGDTAMYLCATSRDRAGEPQHFGDGTRLSIL.

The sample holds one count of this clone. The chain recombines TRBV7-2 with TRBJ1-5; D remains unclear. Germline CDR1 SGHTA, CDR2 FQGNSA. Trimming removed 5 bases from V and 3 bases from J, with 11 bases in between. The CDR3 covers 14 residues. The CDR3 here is CASSIGENNQPQHF. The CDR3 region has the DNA TGTGCCAGCAGCATCGGGGAGAACAATCAGCCCCAGCATTTT.

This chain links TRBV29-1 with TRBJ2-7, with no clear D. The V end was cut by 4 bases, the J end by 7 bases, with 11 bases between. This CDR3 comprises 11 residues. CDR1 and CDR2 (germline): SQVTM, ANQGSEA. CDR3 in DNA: TGCAGCGTTGTGGGGTTTGGAGAGCAGTACTTC. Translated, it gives CSVVGFGEQYF.

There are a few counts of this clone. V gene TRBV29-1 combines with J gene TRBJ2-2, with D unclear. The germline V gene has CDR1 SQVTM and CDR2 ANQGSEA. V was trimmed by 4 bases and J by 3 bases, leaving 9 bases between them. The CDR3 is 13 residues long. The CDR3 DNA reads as TGCAGCGTTGGGGCCTCCTACACCGGGGAGCTGTTTTTT. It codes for CSVGASYTGELFF.

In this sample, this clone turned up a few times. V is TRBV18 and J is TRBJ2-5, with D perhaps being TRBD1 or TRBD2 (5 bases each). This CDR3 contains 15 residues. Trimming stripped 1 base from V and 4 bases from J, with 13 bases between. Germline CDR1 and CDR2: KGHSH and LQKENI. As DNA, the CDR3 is TGTGCCAGCTCACCACGAAGCAGGGAGAGAGAGACCCAGTACTTC. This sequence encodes CASSPRSRERETQYF.